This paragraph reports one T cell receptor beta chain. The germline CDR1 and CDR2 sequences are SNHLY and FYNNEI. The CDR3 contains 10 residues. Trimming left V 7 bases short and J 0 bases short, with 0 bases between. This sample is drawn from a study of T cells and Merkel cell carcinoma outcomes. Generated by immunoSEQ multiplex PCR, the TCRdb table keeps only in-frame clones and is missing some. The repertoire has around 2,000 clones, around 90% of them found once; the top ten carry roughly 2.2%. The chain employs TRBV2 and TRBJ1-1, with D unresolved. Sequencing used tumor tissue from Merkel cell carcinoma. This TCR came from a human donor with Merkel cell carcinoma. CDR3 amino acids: CASMNTEAFF. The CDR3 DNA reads TGTGCCAGCATGAACACTGAAGCTTTCTTT.